The clone carrying this T cell receptor (beta chain) was picked up many times. Antigen: not known. It was through 5'RACE template switching that TCR cDNA was made, with a universal primer site and UMIs added. Using its own MiXCR run on the 5' RACE reads, TCRdb lists one record per CDR3 protein. The table records roughly 310,000 distinct CDR3 sequences, more than 3% of them present only once. The data derive from a study of T cells after yellow fever vaccination. Across the study: SMART-Seq v4 Ultra Low Input handled preparation of low-cell-number fractions.

Study results and limitations: Abundant contaminating clonotypes from the bulk population could appear in FACS-sorted repertoires.

CDR1 and CDR2 (germline): SGHTA, FQGNSA. Between the trimmed V and J ends, which lost 2 bases and 4 bases, there was a span of 8 bases. This CDR3 region has 13 residues. This clonotype was sampled from a man aged 18-30 years who received the YFV17D yellow fever vaccine. The V call is TRBV7-2, the J call TRBJ2-5; D is unresolved. Specimen: PBMCs, collected on the day of the yellow fever booster vaccination. CDR3 bases: TGTGCCAGCAGCTTAACACTGACAGAGACCCAGTACTTC. This gives the protein CASSLTLTETQYF.